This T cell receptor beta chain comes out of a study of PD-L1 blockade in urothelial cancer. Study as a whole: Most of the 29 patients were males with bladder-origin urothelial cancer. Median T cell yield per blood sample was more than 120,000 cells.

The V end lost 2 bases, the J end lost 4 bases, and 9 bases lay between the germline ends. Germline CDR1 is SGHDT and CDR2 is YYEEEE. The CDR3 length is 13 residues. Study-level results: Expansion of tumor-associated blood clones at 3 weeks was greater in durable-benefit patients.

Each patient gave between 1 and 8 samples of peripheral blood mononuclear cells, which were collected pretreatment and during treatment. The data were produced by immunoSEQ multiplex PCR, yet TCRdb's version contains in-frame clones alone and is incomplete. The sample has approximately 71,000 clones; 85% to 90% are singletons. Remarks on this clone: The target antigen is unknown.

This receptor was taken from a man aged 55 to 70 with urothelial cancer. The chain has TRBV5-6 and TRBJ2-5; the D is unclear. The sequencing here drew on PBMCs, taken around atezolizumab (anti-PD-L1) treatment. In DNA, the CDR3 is TGTGCCAGCAGCTTCGTATCGTTAGAGACCCAGTACTTC. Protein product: CASSFVSLETQYF.